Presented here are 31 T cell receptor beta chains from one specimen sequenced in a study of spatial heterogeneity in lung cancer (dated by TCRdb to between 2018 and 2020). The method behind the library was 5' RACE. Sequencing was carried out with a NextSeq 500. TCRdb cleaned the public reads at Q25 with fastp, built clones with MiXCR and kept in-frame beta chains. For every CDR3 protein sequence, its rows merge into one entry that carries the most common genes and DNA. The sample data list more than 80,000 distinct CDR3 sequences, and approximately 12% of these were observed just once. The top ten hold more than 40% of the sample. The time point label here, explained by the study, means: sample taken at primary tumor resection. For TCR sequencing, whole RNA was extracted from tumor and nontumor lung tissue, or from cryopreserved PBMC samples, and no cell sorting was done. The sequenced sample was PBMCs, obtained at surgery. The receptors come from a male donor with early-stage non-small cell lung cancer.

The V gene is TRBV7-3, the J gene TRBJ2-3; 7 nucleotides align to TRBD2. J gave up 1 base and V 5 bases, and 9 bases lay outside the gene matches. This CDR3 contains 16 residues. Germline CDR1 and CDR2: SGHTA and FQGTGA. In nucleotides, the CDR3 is TGTGCCAGCAGCCCGGGGGGACGGGGCGGCACAGATACGCAGTATTTT. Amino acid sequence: CASSPGGRGGTDTQYF.

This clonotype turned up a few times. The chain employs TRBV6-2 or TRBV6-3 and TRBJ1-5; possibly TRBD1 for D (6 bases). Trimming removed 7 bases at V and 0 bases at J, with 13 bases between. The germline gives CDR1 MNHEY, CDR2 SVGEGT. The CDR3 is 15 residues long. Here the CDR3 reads CASTLRGYSNQPQHF. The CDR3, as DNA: TGTGCCAGCACCCTCAGGGGTTATAGCAATCAGCCCCAGCATTTT.

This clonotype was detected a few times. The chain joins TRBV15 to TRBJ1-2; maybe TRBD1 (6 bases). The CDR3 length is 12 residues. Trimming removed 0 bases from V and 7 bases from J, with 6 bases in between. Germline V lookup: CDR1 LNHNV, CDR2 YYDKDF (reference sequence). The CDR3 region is CATSREQGGYTF. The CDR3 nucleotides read TGTGCCACCAGCAGAGAACAGGGTGGCTACACCTTC.

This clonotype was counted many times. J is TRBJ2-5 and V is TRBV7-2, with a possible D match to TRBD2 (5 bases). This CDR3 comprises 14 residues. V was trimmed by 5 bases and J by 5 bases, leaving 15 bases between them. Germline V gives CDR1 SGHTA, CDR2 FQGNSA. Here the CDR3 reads CASSPVQRGETQYF. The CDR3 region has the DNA TGTGCCAGCAGCCCCGTCCAGCGCGGGGAGACCCAGTACTTC.

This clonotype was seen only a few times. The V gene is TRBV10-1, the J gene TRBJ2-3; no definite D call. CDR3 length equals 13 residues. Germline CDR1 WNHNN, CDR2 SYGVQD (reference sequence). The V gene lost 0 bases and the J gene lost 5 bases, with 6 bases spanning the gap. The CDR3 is CASSESIGDTQYF. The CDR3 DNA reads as TGCGCCAGCAGTGAGTCGATCGGAGATACGCAGTATTTT.

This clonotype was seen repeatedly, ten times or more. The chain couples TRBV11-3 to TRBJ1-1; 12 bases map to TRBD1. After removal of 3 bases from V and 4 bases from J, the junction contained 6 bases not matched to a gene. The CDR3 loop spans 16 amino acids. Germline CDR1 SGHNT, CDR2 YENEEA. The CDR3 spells CASSLGQGAGGTEAFF. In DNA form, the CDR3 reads TGTGCCAGCAGCTTGGGACAGGGGGCCGGAGGCACTGAAGCTTTCTTT.

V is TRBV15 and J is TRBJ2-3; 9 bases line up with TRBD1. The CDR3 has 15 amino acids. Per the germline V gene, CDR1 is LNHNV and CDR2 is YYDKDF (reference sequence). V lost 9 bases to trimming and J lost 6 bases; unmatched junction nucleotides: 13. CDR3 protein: CATEGGQGSRDTQYF. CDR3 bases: TGTGCCACGGAGGGGGGACAGGGTAGCAGGGATACGCAGTATTTT.

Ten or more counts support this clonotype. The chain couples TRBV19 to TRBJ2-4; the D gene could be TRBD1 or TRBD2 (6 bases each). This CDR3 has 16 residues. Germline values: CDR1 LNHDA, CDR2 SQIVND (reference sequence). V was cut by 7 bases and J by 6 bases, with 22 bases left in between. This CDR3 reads CASTAGGQLWRNIQYF. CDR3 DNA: TGTGCCAGTACCGCCGGGGGACAATTATGGCGAAACATTCAGTACTTC.

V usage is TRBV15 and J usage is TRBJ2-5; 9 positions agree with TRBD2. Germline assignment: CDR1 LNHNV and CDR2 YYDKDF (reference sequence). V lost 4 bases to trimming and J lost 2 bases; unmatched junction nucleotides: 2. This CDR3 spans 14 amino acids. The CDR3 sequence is CATSKRGVQETQYF. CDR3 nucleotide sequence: TGTGCCACCAGCAAGCGGGGGGTTCAAGAGACCCAGTACTTC.

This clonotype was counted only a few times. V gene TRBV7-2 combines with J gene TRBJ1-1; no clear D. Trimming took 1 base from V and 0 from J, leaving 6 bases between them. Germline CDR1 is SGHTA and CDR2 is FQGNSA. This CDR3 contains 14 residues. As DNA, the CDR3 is TGTGCCAGCAGCTTAGAGGCAGTGAACACTGAAGCTTTCTTT. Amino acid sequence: CASSLEAVNTEAFF. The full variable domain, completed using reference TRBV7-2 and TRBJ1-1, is GAGVSQSPSNKVTEKGKDVELRCDPISGHTALYWYRQSLGQGLEFLIYFQGNSAPDKSGLPSDRFSAERTGGSVSTLTIQRTQQEDSAVYLCASSLEAVNTEAFFGQGTRLTVV.

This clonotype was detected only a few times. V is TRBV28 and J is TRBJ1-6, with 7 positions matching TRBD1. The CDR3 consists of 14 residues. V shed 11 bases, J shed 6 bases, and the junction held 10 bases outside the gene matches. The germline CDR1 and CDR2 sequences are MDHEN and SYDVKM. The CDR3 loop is CALQVAGGNSPLHF. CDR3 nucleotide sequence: TGTGCCCTCCAAGTCGCAGGGGGTAATTCACCCCTCCACTTT.

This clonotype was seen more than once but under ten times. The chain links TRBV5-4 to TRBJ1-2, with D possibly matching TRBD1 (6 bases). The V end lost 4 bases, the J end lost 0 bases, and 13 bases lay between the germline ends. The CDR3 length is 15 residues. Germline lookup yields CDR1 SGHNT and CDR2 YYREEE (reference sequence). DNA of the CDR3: TGTGCCAGCAGCACCCAGGGGTGGACTAACTATGGCTACACCTTC. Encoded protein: CASSTQGWTNYGYTF.

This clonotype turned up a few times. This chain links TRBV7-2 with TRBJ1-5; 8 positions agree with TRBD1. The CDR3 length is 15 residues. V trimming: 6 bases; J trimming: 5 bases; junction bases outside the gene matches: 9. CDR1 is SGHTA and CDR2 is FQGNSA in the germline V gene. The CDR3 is CASRLDRAGDQPQHF. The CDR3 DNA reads TGTGCCAGCAGGCTGGACAGGGCAGGGGATCAGCCCCAGCATTTT.

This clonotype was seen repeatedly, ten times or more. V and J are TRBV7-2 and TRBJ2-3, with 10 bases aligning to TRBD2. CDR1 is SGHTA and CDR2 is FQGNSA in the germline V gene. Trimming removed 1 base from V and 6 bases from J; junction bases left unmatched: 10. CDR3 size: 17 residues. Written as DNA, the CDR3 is TGTGCCAGCAGCTTAGGGCCCCCTAGCGGGAGTGGGGATACGCAGTATTTT. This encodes CASSLGPPSGSGDTQYF.

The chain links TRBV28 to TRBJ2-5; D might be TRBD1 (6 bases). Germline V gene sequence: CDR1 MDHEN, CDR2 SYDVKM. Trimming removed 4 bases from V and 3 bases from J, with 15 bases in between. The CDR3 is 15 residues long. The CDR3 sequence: CASSSGALDEETQYF. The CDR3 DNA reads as TGTGCCAGCAGTTCAGGGGCGTTGGATGAAGAGACCCAGTACTTC.

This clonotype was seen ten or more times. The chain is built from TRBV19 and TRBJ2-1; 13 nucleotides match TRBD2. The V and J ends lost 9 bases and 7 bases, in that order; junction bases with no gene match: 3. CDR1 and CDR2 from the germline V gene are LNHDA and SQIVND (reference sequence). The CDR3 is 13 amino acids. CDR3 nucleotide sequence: TGTGCCAGCACTAGCGGGGGGGCAAATGAGCAGTTCTTC. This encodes CASTSGGANEQFF.

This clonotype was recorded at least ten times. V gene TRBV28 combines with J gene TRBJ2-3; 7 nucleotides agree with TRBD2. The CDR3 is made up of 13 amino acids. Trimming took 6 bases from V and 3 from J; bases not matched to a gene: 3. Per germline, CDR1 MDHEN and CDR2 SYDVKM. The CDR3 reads CASSPLATDTQYF. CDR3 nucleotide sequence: TGTGCCAGCAGCCCACTAGCGACAGATACGCAGTATTTT.

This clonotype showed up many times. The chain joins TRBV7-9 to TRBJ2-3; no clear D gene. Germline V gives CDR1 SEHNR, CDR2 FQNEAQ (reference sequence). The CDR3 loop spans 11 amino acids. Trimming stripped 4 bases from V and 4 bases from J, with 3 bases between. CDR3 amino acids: CASSSSDTQYF. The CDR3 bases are TGTGCCAGCAGCTCCTCAGATACGCAGTATTTT.

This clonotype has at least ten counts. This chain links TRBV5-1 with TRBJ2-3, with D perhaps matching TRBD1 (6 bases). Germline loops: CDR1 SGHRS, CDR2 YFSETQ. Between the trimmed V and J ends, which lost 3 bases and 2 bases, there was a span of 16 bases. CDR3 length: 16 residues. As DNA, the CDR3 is TGCGCCAGCAGCTCCTTAATGACAGGAAACACAGATACGCAGTATTTT. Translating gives CASSSLMTGNTDTQYF.

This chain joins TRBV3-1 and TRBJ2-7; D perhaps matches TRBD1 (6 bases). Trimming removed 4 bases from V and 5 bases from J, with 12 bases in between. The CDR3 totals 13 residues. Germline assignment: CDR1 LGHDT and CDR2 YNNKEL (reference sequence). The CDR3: CASSRIAGDEQYF. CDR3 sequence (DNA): TGTGCCAGCAGCCGTATAGCAGGGGACGAGCAGTACTTC.

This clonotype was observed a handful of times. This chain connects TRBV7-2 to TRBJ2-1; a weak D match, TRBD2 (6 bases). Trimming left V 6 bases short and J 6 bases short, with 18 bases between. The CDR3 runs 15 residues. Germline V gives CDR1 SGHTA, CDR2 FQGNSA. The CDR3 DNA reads TGTGCCAGCAGTCCTACCGGGGGAGTGTTCAATGAGCAGTTCTTC. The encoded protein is CASSPTGGVFNEQFF.

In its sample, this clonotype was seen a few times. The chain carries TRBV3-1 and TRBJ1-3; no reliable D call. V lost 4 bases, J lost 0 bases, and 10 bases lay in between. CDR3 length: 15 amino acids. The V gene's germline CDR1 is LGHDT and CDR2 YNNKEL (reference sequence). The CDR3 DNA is TGTGCCAGCAGCCCGATGGCCCACTCTGGAAACACCATATATTTT. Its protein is CASSPMAHSGNTIYF.

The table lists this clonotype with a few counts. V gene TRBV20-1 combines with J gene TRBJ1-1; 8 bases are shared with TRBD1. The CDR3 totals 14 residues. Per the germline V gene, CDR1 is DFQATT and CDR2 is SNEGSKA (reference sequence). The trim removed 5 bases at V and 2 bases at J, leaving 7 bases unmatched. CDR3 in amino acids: CSARRTGQNTEAFF. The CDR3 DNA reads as TGCAGTGCTCGAAGGACAGGGCAAAACACTGAAGCTTTCTTT.

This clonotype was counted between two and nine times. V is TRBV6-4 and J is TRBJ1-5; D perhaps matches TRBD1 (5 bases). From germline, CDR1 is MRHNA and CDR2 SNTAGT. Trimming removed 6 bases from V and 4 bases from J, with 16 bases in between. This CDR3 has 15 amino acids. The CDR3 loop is CASRTGGRVNQPQHF. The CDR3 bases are TGTGCCAGCAGGACCGGGGGGAGGGTGAATCAGCCCCAGCATTTT.

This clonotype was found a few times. This CDR3 is CASRLNFGGQGPNYGYTF. The CDR3 nucleotides are TGTGCCAGCAGACTCAACTTCGGCGGACAGGGCCCTAACTATGGCTACACCTTC. This chain uses TRBV27 with TRBJ1-2, with 8 bases matching TRBD1. The CDR3 is 18 amino acids. The ends lost 6 bases at V and 0 bases at J; junction bases unmatched: 15. Germline CDR1 and CDR2: MNHEY and SMNVEV (reference sequence).

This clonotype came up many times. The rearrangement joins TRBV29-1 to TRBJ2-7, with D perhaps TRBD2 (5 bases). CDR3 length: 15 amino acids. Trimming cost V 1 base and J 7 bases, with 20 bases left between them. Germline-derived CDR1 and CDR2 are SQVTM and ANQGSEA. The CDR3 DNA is TGCAGCGTTGAAGGAGGTGCTAGCTCTTCGTGGGAGCAGTACTTC. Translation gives CSVEGGASSSWEQYF.

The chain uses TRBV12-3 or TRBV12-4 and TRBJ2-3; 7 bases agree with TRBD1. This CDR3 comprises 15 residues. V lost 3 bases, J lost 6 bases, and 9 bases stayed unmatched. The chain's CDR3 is CASSFGQAFLDTQYF. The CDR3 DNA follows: TGTGCCAGCAGTTTCGGACAGGCATTCTTGGATACGCAGTATTTT.

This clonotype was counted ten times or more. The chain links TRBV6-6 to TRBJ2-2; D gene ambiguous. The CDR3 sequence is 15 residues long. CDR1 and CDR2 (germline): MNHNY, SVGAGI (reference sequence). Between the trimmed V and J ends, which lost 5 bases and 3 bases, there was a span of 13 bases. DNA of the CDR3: TGTGCCAGCAGTACGTCATTATTTGACACCGGGGAGCTGTTTTTT. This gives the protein CASSTSLFDTGELFF.

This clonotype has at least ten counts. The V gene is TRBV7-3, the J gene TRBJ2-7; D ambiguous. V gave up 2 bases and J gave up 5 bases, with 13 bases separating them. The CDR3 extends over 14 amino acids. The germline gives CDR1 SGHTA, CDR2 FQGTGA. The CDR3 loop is CASSLPIRPDEQYF. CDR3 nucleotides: TGTGCCAGCAGCTTACCCATCCGGCCAGACGAGCAGTACTTC.

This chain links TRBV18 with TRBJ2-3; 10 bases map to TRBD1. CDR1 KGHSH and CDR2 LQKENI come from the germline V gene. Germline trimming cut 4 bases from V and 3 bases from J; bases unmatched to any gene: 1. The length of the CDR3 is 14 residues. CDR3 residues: CASSQGQGTDTQYF. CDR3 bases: TGTGCCAGCTCACAGGGACAGGGGACAGATACGCAGTATTTT. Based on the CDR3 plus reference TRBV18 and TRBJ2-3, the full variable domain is NAGVMQNPRHLVRRRGQEARLRCSPMKGHSHVYWYRQLPEEGLKFMVYLQKENIIDESGMPKERFSAEFPKEGPSILRIQQVVRGDSAAYFCASSQGQGTDTQYFGPGTRLTVL.

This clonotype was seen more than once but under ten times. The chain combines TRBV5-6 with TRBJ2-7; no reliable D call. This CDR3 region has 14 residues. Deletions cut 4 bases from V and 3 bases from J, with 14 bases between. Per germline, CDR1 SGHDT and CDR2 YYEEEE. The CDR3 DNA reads TGTGCCAGCAGCCCCTTACCGGGCGACTACGAGCAGTACTTC. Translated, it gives CASSPLPGDYEQYF.